These 20 T cell receptor beta chains were all obtained from the same sample, sequenced in a study of blood T cell repertoires in COVID-19. The table came from immunoSEQ multiplex PCR; TCRdb's copy has only in-frame clones and leaves some out. In the table there are 300,000 to 400,000 clones, roughly 90% of which are singletons. Sample: peripheral blood. The receptors stem from a woman younger than 45 with COVID-19, enrolled during active disease.

Only one count was recorded for this clone. V is TRBV27 and J is TRBJ2-1; 9 bases are shared with TRBD1. CDR3 length: 15 residues. The junction had 8 bases not matched to a gene; V was cut back by 4 bases and J by 7 bases. Looked up from germline, CDR1 is MNHEY and CDR2 is SMNVEV (reference sequence). CDR3 amino acids: CASSSGQGSGNEQFF. In DNA, the CDR3 is TGTGCCAGCAGTTCCGGACAGGGGTCGGGAAATGAGCAGTTCTTC.

The rearrangement joins TRBV6-5 to TRBJ2-5; D possibly corresponds to TRBD1 (6 bases). Trimming left V 8 bases short and J 4 bases short, with 14 bases between. Germline CDR1 is MNHEY and CDR2 is SVGAGI. The length of the CDR3 is 13 residues. The CDR3 loop reads CASSKTGLETQYF. The DNA of the CDR3 is TGTGCCAGCTCCAAGACAGGACTAGAGACCCAGTACTTC.

This chain links TRBV30 with TRBJ1-3; 7 nucleotides match TRBD1. This CDR3 has 14 amino acids. CDR1 GTSNPN and CDR2 SVGIG come from the germline V gene (reference sequence). The V gene end was trimmed by 4 bases and the J gene end by 0 bases; junction bases not matched to a gene: 3. This CDR3 is CAWMRGRSGNTIYF. The CDR3 DNA sequence: TGTGCCTGGATGAGGGGGCGCTCTGGAAACACCATATATTTT.

The chain couples TRBV6-2 or TRBV6-3 to TRBJ2-7, with no clear D. The CDR3 has 12 amino acids. V was cut by 4 bases and J by 5 bases, with 9 bases left in between. Germline CDR1 and CDR2: MNHEY and SVGEGT. DNA of the CDR3: TGTGCCAGCAGTTTCGACATAAACGAGCAGTACGTC. It translates to CASSFDINEQYV.

The CDR3 nucleotides are TGTGCCAGCCATCTGGCACGCCAAGAGACCCAGTACTTC. Its protein product is CASHLARQETQYF. The J gene is TRBJ2-5, the V gene TRBV5-4; no clear D gene. The V gene lost 7 bases and the J gene lost 1 base, with 11 bases spanning the gap. The CDR3 length is 13 residues. Germline loops: CDR1 SGHNT, CDR2 YYREEE (reference sequence).

The V gene is TRBV5-1, the J gene TRBJ2-2; perhaps TRBD1 as D (6 bases). The V gene's germline CDR1 is SGHRS and CDR2 YFSETQ. V shed 3 bases and J shed 1 base, with 7 bases lying between them. CDR3 length: 14 amino acids. As DNA, the CDR3 is TGCGCCAGCAGCTCGGACAGGAACACCGGGGAGCTGTTTTTT. Protein product: CASSSDRNTGELFF.

V usage is TRBV27 and J usage is TRBJ2-7; 13 bases match TRBD2. CDR3 size: 15 residues. The V gene's germline CDR1 is MNHEY and CDR2 SMNVEV (reference sequence). Unmatched junction bases numbered 5, after V lost 5 bases and J lost 4 bases. The CDR3 protein is CASSRGLAGPYEQYV. CDR3 DNA sequence: TGTGCCAGCAGTAGGGGACTAGCGGGACCGTACGAGCAGTACGTC.

The chain links TRBV2 to TRBJ1-1; D remains unclear. CDR3 length: 13 residues. Trimming took 4 bases from V and 0 from J, leaving 6 bases between them. Germline CDR1 is SNHLY and CDR2 is FYNNEI. The CDR3 bases are TGTGCCAGCAGTGTGTTCATGAACACTGAAGCTTTCTTT. It is translated as CASSVFMNTEAFF. Filled out from reference TRBV2 and TRBJ1-1, the complete variable domain reads EPEVTQTPSHQVTQMGQEVILRCVPISNHLYFYWYRQILGQKVEFLVSFYNNEISEKSEIFDDQFSVERPDGSNFTLKIRSTKLEDSAMYFCASSVFMNTEAFFGQGTRLTVV.

The rearrangement links TRBV29-1 to TRBJ2-1; D uncertain. Germline V gene sequence: CDR1 SQVTM, CDR2 ANQGSEA. The V end lost 4 bases, the J end lost 2 bases, and 9 bases lay between the germline ends. This CDR3 contains 13 residues. CDR3 sequence reads: CSVARFTYNEQFF. Here the CDR3 DNA reads TGCAGCGTTGCCAGGTTTACCTACAATGAGCAGTTCTTC.

This sequence joins TRBV6-5 and TRBJ1-2; D gene unclear. Deletions cut 0 bases from V and 7 bases from J, with 12 bases between. Germline-derived CDR1 and CDR2 are MNHEY and SVGAGI. The CDR3 is 14 amino acids. This CDR3 is CASSYSPRETGYTF. The CDR3 DNA reads as TGTGCCAGCAGTTACTCTCCAAGGGAGACTGGCTACACCTTC.

V and J are TRBV4-3 and TRBJ2-3; 10 bases match TRBD2. Germline loops: CDR1 LGHNA, CDR2 YSLEER. The V gene end was trimmed by 2 bases and the J gene end by 4 bases; junction bases not matched to a gene: 12. This CDR3 comprises 18 residues. The CDR3 coding sequence is TGCGCCAGCAGCCAACCTCCCGCGGGGACTAGCGAGTCAGATACGCAGTATTTT. Translating gives CASSQPPAGTSESDTQYF.

The gene calls are TRBV19 and TRBJ2-3; 7 bases align to TRBD2. This CDR3 region has 14 residues. The J segment lost 0 bases and the V segment lost 10 bases, leaving 7 bases of the junction unmatched. The germline gives CDR1 LNHDA, CDR2 SQIVND (reference sequence). CDR3 in amino acids: CATRSGPSTDTQYF. The CDR3 bases are TGTGCCACCCGTAGCGGGCCTAGCACAGATACGCAGTATTTT.

V gene TRBV10-1 combines with J gene TRBJ2-7, with D unclear. Germline V CDR1 and CDR2: WNHNN, SYGVQD (reference sequence). The CDR3 has 14 amino acids. V lost 5 bases and J 4 bases, leaving 15 bases between the germline ends. CDR3 DNA: TGCGCCAGCAGTAACCCAGCGCGTGGTTACGAGCAGTACTTC. The encoded protein is CASSNPARGYEQYF.

The V call is TRBV10-3, the J call TRBJ2-2; 10 bases agree with TRBD2. V gave up 6 bases and J gave up 0 bases; unmatched junction bases: 7. The germline gives CDR1 ENHRY, CDR2 SYGVKD. This CDR3 comprises 17 residues. The CDR3 DNA is TGTGCCATCAGGGGGGGGACTAGCGTCTCGAACACCGGGGAGCTGTTTTTT. This sequence encodes CAIRGGTSVSNTGELFF.

Comments on this clone: Different DNA sequences within this sample yield the same CDR3. The gene calls are TRBV5-1 and TRBJ1-1, with D unclear. This CDR3 has 15 residues. V was trimmed by 0 bases and J by 0 bases, leaving 9 bases between them. Germline-derived CDR1 and CDR2 are SGHRS and YFSETQ. In nucleotides, the CDR3 is TGCGCCAGCAGCTTGGCCGCAGGAATGAACACTGAAGCTTTCTTT. This translates into CASSLAAGMNTEAFF.

The rearrangement joins TRBV2 to TRBJ2-1, with 7 bases fitting TRBD1. The germline V gene has CDR1 SNHLY and CDR2 FYNNEI. V gave up 5 bases and J gave up 1 base; unmatched junction bases: 5. CDR3 length equals 15 residues. This chain's CDR3 is CASSWDSRSYNEQFF. CDR3 coding DNA: TGTGCCAGCAGTTGGGACAGTAGATCCTACAATGAGCAGTTCTTC.

The genes are TRBV27 and TRBJ2-1, with TRBD2 matching over 9 bases. The CDR3 is 18 amino acids. Trimming took 3 bases from V and 4 from J; bases not matched to a gene: 13. Per germline, CDR1 MNHEY and CDR2 SMNVEV (reference sequence). CDR3 residues: CASSFYQGGTSLYNEQFF. DNA for the CDR3: TGTGCCAGCAGTTTTTATCAAGGGGGGACTAGCCTATACAATGAGCAGTTCTTC.

V gene TRBV28 combines with J gene TRBJ1-4; D is unclear. Between the trimmed V and J ends, which lost 3 bases and 4 bases, there was a span of 6 bases. CDR1 MDHEN and CDR2 SYDVKM come from the germline V gene. This CDR3 region has 13 residues. In DNA, the CDR3 is TGTGCCAGCAGTTTGTACAGTAATGAAAAACTGTTTTTT. Translated: CASSLYSNEKLFF.

The chain combines TRBV5-5 with TRBJ1-2; a possible D gene is TRBD1 (5 bases). Germline values: CDR1 SGHKS, CDR2 YYEKEE (reference sequence). Trimming left V 2 bases short and J 0 bases short, with 8 bases between. The CDR3 extends over 14 amino acids. The CDR3 DNA is TGTGCCAGCAGCTTCCAGGGAACTAACTATGGCTACACCTTC. Its protein product is CASSFQGTNYGYTF.

The V call is TRBV11-2, the J call TRBJ2-3; 10 bases fit TRBD1. This CDR3 has 16 amino acids. Germline CDR1 SGHAT, CDR2 FQNNGV. V lost 5 bases and J lost 1; bases outside the gene matches: 6. Here the CDR3 DNA reads TGTGCCAGCAGCACCCGACAGGGGGCGGGCACAGATACGCAGTATTTT. This sequence encodes CASSTRQGAGTDTQYF. Full variable domain (remainder filled in from reference TRBV11-2 and TRBJ2-3): EAGVAQSPRYKIIEKRQSVAFWCNPISGHATLYWYQQILGQGPKLLIQFQNNGVVDDSQLPKDRFSAERLKGVDSTLKIQPAKLEDSAVYLCASSTRQGAGTDTQYFGPGTRLTVL.